This T cell receptor (beta chain) was obtained from a study of T-cell reconstitution after alpha-beta-depleted transplantation in children. Whole-study findings and limits: A year post-transplant, T-cell counts and diversity derived mostly from newly produced T cells. Some patients' high day-60 TCRbeta diversity was traced to surviving recipient T cells and thymic progenitors. Expanded clones from the graft, numbering several hundred, reportedly supplied alpha-beta T cells about two months after transplant.

The CDR3 length is 15 residues. Trimming took 4 bases from V and 1 from J, leaving 11 bases between them. CDR1 and CDR2 (germline): SGHRS, YFSETQ. A library of TCRbeta sequences, prepared with unique molecular identifiers, was generated. TCRdb reprocessed the PCR reads with MiXCR, giving one entry per CDR3 protein. The table has 900,000 or so distinct CDR3 sequences, under 20% seen once. This clonotype was counted a few times. Its cognate antigen is unknown. Material: PBMCs, mostly from graft donor cells, obtained 360 days after TCRalphabeta/CD19-depleted stem cell transplant. The rearrangement uses TRBV5-1 and TRBJ2-2; D not certain. This TCR was sampled from a male patient aged 10 to 17 who had a stem cell transplant for acute lymphoblastic leukemia, so the T cells may come from the graft donor. In DNA form, the CDR3 reads TGCGCCAGCAGCAGATTAGAAGGGAACACCGGGGAGCTGTTTTTT. This translates into CASSRLEGNTGELFF.